This TCR beta chain was found in a study of cytomegalovirus exposure and HLA in healthy donors. Notes on the study in general: TCR association rates varied by HLA locus in a later analysis, with DRB1 highest and HLA-C lowest.

Remarks on this clone: Antigen: not known.

PCR was performed using 60 Vbeta and 13 Jbeta primers. Assay: immunoSEQ multiplex PCR; the TCRdb copy retains only in-frame clones and omits some. This sample contains around 210,000 clones. Germline trimming cut 5 bases from V and 7 bases from J; bases unmatched to any gene: 8. CDR1 SGHTA and CDR2 FQGNSA come from the germline V gene. CDR3 length: 16 residues. The rearrangement links TRBV7-2 to TRBJ1-4, with TRBD1 identical over 12 bases. The TCR originated in a woman aged 25 to 45 in good health and CMV-seropositive. Sequences were obtained from PBMCs. Here the CDR3 DNA reads TGTGCCAGCAGCATTCGGGGACAGGGGGCGGGTGAAAAACTGTTTTTT. Protein product: CASSIRGQGAGEKLFF.